This T cell receptor beta chain emerged from a study of blood T cell repertoires in COVID-19. Unmatched junction bases numbered 8, after V lost 5 bases and J lost 1 base. The germline V gene encodes CDR1 MDHEN and CDR2 SYDVKM. This CDR3 is 16 amino acids long. TCRdb's table, derived via immunoSEQ multiplex PCR, lists solely in-frame clones and lacks some. The sample contains tens of thousands of clones, over 80% of which appear only once. The rearrangement links TRBV28 to TRBJ1-5; TRBD1 aligns across 7 bases. The receptor comes from a man between 50 and 59 years old with active COVID-19. The source material was peripheral blood. Here the CDR3 reads CASSQKTGLSNQPQHF. The CDR3 DNA reads TGTGCCAGCAGTCAAAAGACAGGGCTCAGCAATCAGCCCCAGCATTTT.